A single sample gave rise to the 31 T cell receptor beta chains below, sequenced in a study of blood T cell repertoires in COVID-19 (dated by TCRdb to about 2020). The library came from the immunoSEQ multiplex PCR assay. Drawn from immuneACCESS, this table holds only the in-frame rearrangements with V and J called that TCRdb kept. Clones are partly lost; checked studies trace under half to an unresolved V gene and leave the rest unexplained. For this sample there are about 120,000 clones; around four fifths appear just once. Clones ranked in the top ten supply nearly 0.85% of the sample. Sequencing was carried out using peripheral blood. Every receptor here comes from a woman in her seventies with acute or convalescent COVID-19.

J is TRBJ2-7 and V is TRBV5-1; TRBD1 is a possible D gene (6 bases). The CDR3 is made up of 13 amino acids. Per the germline V gene, CDR1 is SGHRS and CDR2 is YFSETQ. The V end was cut by 5 bases, the J end by 5 bases, with 14 bases between. CDR3 protein: CASRLTGTHEQYF. CDR3 nucleotides: TGCGCCAGCAGATTAACAGGGACCCACGAGCAGTACTTC.

This sequence joins TRBV5-5 and TRBJ2-1; 8 bases are a match to TRBD2. Germline trimming cut 0 bases from V and 6 bases from J; bases unmatched to any gene: 5. The CDR3 totals 15 residues. Germline lookup yields CDR1 SGHKS and CDR2 YYEKEE (reference sequence). The CDR3 here is CASSLVGGGLNEQFF. For the CDR3, the DNA is TGTGCCAGCAGCTTGGTTGGCGGGGGGCTCAATGAGCAGTTCTTC.

V usage is TRBV10-2 and J usage is TRBJ2-5, with 7 bases fitting TRBD2. Trimming took 0 bases from V and 4 from J; bases not matched to a gene: 11. Per germline, CDR1 WSHSY and CDR2 SAAADI. The CDR3 totals 17 residues. CDR3: CASSESLPGGGRETQYF. The CDR3 bases are TGCGCCAGCAGTGAGTCCTTGCCCGGCGGGGGTAGAGAGACCCAGTACTTC.

This clone was seen a few times. The rearrangement uses TRBV19 and TRBJ1-5; 12 nucleotides line up with TRBD1. The CDR3 contains 17 residues. The V gene end was trimmed by 5 bases and the J gene end by 5 bases; junction bases not matched to a gene: 10. Germline loops: CDR1 LNHDA, CDR2 SQIVND (reference sequence). CDR3 nucleotides: TGTGCCAGTAGTCTCGCACAGGGACAGGGGGCAGATCAGCCCCAGCATTTT. Translated: CASSLAQGQGADQPQHF.

The chain recombines TRBV6-5 with TRBJ2-1; 7 nucleotides agree with TRBD2. V lost 7 bases and J lost 3; bases outside the gene matches: 6. The CDR3 extends over 14 amino acids. The germline V gene encodes CDR1 MNHEY and CDR2 SVGAGI. As DNA, the CDR3 is TGTGCCAGCAACTTGGGAGGGATCTACAATGAGCAGTTCTTC. It is translated as CASNLGGIYNEQFF.

The chain carries TRBV27 and TRBJ1-6, with D tentatively TRBD1 (6 bases). Germline V CDR1 and CDR2: MNHEY, SMNVEV (reference sequence). This CDR3 spans 14 amino acids. Trimming removed 7 bases from V and 9 bases from J, with 16 bases in between. The CDR3 DNA reads as TGTGCCAGCAAGCACGGGGGGGCGCCTTCACCCCTCCACTTT. Translation gives CASKHGGAPSPLHF.

The chain couples TRBV11-2 to TRBJ2-1; no firm D call. Germline CDR1 reads SGHAT; CDR2 reads FQNNGV. The V and J ends lost 3 bases and 0 bases respectively, with 9 bases between them. The CDR3 loop spans 15 amino acids. CDR3 nucleotides: TGTGCCAGCAGCTTCGTTACGGTCTCCTACAATGAGCAGTTCTTC. This codes for CASSFVTVSYNEQFF. The full variable domain, its missing parts supplied by reference TRBV11-2 and TRBJ2-1, is EAGVAQSPRYKIIEKRQSVAFWCNPISGHATLYWYQQILGQGPKLLIQFQNNGVVDDSQLPKDRFSAERLKGVDSTLKIQPAKLEDSAVYLCASSFVTVSYNEQFFGPGTRLTVL.

The V gene is TRBV5-4, the J gene TRBJ1-4; a possible D gene is TRBD1 (6 bases). Germline V gene lookup returns CDR1 SGHNT and CDR2 YYREEE (reference sequence). V lost 0 bases and J 6 bases, leaving 6 bases between the germline ends. The CDR3 covers 13 residues. CDR3 sequence (DNA): TGTGCCAGCAGCTTGGACAGGGATGAAAAACTGTTTTTT. It encodes CASSLDRDEKLFF.

This clone has only one observation. The J gene is TRBJ2-2, the V gene TRBV11-3, with D hard to call. The V gene lost 3 bases and the J gene lost 5 bases, with 4 bases spanning the gap. Looked up from germline, CDR1 is SGHNT and CDR2 is YENEEA. This CDR3 is built from 12 residues. CDR3 nucleotide sequence: TGTGCCAGCAGCTTCGAGACCGGGGAGCTGTTTTTT. Its protein is CASSFETGELFF. Combining the CDR3 with reference TRBV11-3 and TRBJ2-2 gives the whole variable domain EAGVVQSPRYKIIEKKQPVAFWCNPISGHNTLYWYLQNLGQGPELLIRYENEEAVDDSQLPKDRFSAERLKGVDSTLKIQPAELGDSAVYLCASSFETGELFFGEGSRLTVL.

The chain carries TRBV7-9 and TRBJ2-7, with D uncertain. The germline V gene encodes CDR1 SEHNR and CDR2 FQNEAQ (reference sequence). Trimming took off 0 bases at V and 3 bases at J, with 3 bases between the two ends. The CDR3 spans 12 residues. In DNA, the CDR3 is TGTGCCAGCAGCTTAGCCTTCTACGAGCAGTACTTC. Amino acid sequence: CASSLAFYEQYF.

CDR3 region: CASSRELDNEQFF. The CDR3 region has the DNA TGTGCCAGCAGCCGGGAACTAGACAATGAGCAGTTCTTC. The V gene is TRBV3-1 (or the pseudogene TRBV3-2), the J gene TRBJ2-1, with a tentative D call TRBD2 (5 bases). The germline gives CDR1 LGHDT, CDR2 YNNKEL (reference sequence). The CDR3 runs to 13 residues. The V and J ends lost 4 bases and 5 bases respectively, with 9 bases between them.

In its sample, this clone was seen once. The chain recombines TRBV5-1 with TRBJ1-1; 7 nucleotides match TRBD1. The CDR3 runs 15 residues. After removal of 6 bases from V and 4 bases from J, the junction contained 12 bases not matched to a gene. Germline values: CDR1 SGHRS, CDR2 YFSETQ. The CDR3 DNA follows: TGCGCCAGCACCGGCGGGACAGCTCGGGGCACTGAAGCTTTCTTT. It translates to CASTGGTARGTEAFF. The variable domain in full, completed from reference TRBV5-1 and TRBJ1-1, reads KAGVTQTPRYLIKTRGQQVTLSCSPISGHRSVSWYQQTPGQGLQFLFEYFSETQRNKGNFPGRFSGRQFSNSRSEMNVSTLELGDSALYLCASTGGTARGTEAFFGQGTRLTVV.

The V and J genes are TRBV5-1 and TRBJ2-5; D is unclear. The CDR3 is 14 amino acids. V lost 0 bases, J lost 3 bases, and 9 bases lay in between. Germline loops: CDR1 SGHRS, CDR2 YFSETQ. The CDR3 sequence: CASSLVRFEETQYF. CDR3 nucleotides: TGCGCCAGCAGCTTGGTCAGGTTTGAAGAGACCCAGTACTTC.

The chain joins TRBV9 to TRBJ2-2; weak D call: TRBD2 (5 bases). The CDR3 totals 17 residues. CDR1 SGDLS and CDR2 YYNGEE come from the germline V gene. V was cut by 0 bases and J by 2 bases, with 14 bases left in between. Written as DNA, the CDR3 is TGTGCCAGCAGCGTAGGGGAGACGGGATTAAACACCGGGGAGCTGTTTTTT. It codes for CASSVGETGLNTGELFF.

The chain uses TRBV29-1 and TRBJ2-2; 7 positions agree with TRBD1. Unmatched junction bases numbered 7, after V lost 8 bases and J lost 1 base. CDR1 and CDR2 from the germline V gene are SQVTM and ANQGSEA. The CDR3 loop spans 14 amino acids. The CDR3 is CSTTGIGNTGELFF. In DNA, the CDR3 is TGCAGCACGACAGGGATAGGGAACACCGGGGAGCTGTTTTTT.

V is TRBV19 and J is TRBJ2-1; D unresolved. Germline-derived CDR1 and CDR2 are LNHDA and SQIVND (reference sequence). Trimming removed 0 bases from V and 9 bases from J, with 12 bases in between. This CDR3 has 14 residues. CDR3 residues: CASSIDPVPGEQFF. The CDR3 nucleotides are TGTGCCAGTAGTATAGACCCGGTCCCGGGTGAGCAGTTCTTC.

This chain links TRBV10-2 with TRBJ1-1; D is unclear. CDR1 WSHSY and CDR2 SAAADI come from the germline V gene. This CDR3 region has 12 residues. Trimming left V 8 bases short and J 0 bases short, with 7 bases between. The CDR3 loop is CASSEMNTEAFF. For the CDR3, the DNA is TGCGCCAGCTCGGAGATGAACACTGAAGCTTTCTTT.

The DNA for the CDR3 is TGTGCCAGCACCATAGGTGGAGCTGGAAACACCATATATTTT. Translation: CASTIGGAGNTIYF. The V and J genes are TRBV7-9 and TRBJ1-3; D is ambiguous. The CDR3 is 14 amino acids. Trimming took off 7 bases at V and 2 bases at J, with 12 bases between the two ends. Per germline, CDR1 SEHNR and CDR2 FQNEAQ (reference sequence).

The gene calls are TRBV6-6 and TRBJ2-5; the match to TRBD2 covers 11 bases. J lost 2 bases, V lost 4 bases, and 6 bases had no gene match. CDR3 length equals 16 residues. Looked up from germline, CDR1 is MNHNY and CDR2 is SVGAGI (reference sequence). The CDR3 spells CASSSLLAGGQETQYF. CDR3 in DNA: TGTGCCAGCAGTTCCCTCCTAGCGGGGGGTCAAGAGACCCAGTACTTC.

This CDR3 reads CASTEGRGHEQYF. CDR3 nucleotide sequence: TGTGCCTCGACAGAAGGGCGGGGGCACGAGCAGTACTTC. The J gene is TRBJ2-7, the V gene TRBV24-1; D is perhaps TRBD2 (7 bases). The CDR3 has 13 residues. V was shortened by 12 bases and J by 5 bases, with 19 bases between the two germline ends. Per germline, CDR1 KGHDR and CDR2 SFDVKD.

The chain uses TRBV6-1 and TRBJ2-7; D is undetermined. The CDR3 loop spans 13 amino acids. The V end lost 2 bases, the J end lost 3 bases, and 8 bases lay between the germline ends. Germline V CDR1 and CDR2: MNHNS, SASEGT. CDR3 loop: CASSERLFYEQYF. The CDR3 DNA reads TGTGCCAGCAGTGAACGACTTTTCTACGAGCAGTACTTC.

The chain couples TRBV12-5 to TRBJ2-5; TRBD2 might be the D (6 bases). CDR1 is LGHNT, CDR2 FRNRAP, per germline. The CDR3 runs 14 residues. Between the trimmed V and J ends, which lost 2 bases and 7 bases, there was a span of 14 bases. CDR3 nucleotides: TGTGCTAGTGGTTTGTCCTCTGTGGGGGGGACCCAGTACTTC. Translating gives CASGLSSVGGTQYF.

The chain couples TRBV9 to TRBJ2-3, with 8 bases lining up with TRBD2. Trimming took 4 bases from V and 8 from J; bases not matched to a gene: 15. From germline, CDR1 is SGDLS and CDR2 YYNGEE. This CDR3 is 16 amino acids long. CDR3 DNA sequence: TGTGCCAGCAGCCCGTTTCCTAGCGGGTTCGGGGGTACGCAGTATTTT. The encoded protein is CASSPFPSGFGGTQYF.

The chain carries TRBV23-1 and TRBJ2-1; 9 bases are a match to TRBD2. TRBV23-1 is reported as an ORF; its role is uncertain. The V and J ends lost 0 bases and 5 bases, in that order; junction bases with no gene match: 17. The length of the CDR3 is 20 residues. CDR3 nucleotide sequence: TGCGCCAGCAGTCAATCCCGACTAGCGGAGTCCGAGGTCCCCGACAATGAGCAGTTCTTC. As protein: CASSQSRLAESEVPDNEQFF.

The gene calls are TRBV5-1 and TRBJ1-2; D not certain. Per the germline V gene, CDR1 is SGHRS and CDR2 is YFSETQ. V gave up 1 base and J gave up 7 bases, with 20 bases separating them. The CDR3 is 16 amino acids. The CDR3 bases are TGCGCCAGCAGCTTGTTGCCCGGGTCCCAAAGAGGTGGCTACACCTTC. Translated: CASSLLPGSQRGGYTF.

This rearrangement joins TRBV27 to TRBJ2-1, with D perhaps matching TRBD1 (6 bases). The CDR3 has 16 amino acids. Trimming removed 2 bases from V and 4 bases from J, with 15 bases in between. Germline-derived CDR1 and CDR2 are MNHEY and SMNVEV (reference sequence). The CDR3 loop reads CASSLGAETGYNEQFF. The CDR3 bases are TGTGCCAGCAGTTTAGGGGCCGAGACAGGTTACAATGAGCAGTTCTTC.

The rearrangement joins TRBV19 to TRBJ2-7, with a possible D match to TRBD2 (7 bases). The V gene's germline CDR1 is LNHDA and CDR2 SQIVND (reference sequence). The CDR3 length is 18 residues. V dropped 5 bases and J dropped 0 bases, with 23 bases sitting between them. The CDR3 loop reads CASSARTRGGDYSYEQYF. DNA for the CDR3: TGTGCCAGTAGTGCCCGGACTAGGGGGGGAGACTACTCCTACGAGCAGTACTTC. The full variable domain, in which reference TRBV19 and TRBJ2-7 provide the parts outside the CDR3, is DGGITQSPKYLFRKEGQNVTLSCEQNLNHDAMYWYRQDPGQGLRLIYYSQIVNDFQKGDIAEGYSVSREKKESFPLTVTSAQKNPTAFYLCASSARTRGGDYSYEQYFGPGTRLTVT.

CDR3 sequence: CASTRGPSNQPQHF. In DNA form, the CDR3 reads TGTGCCAGCACGCGGGGACCTAGCAATCAGCCCCAGCATTTT. The chain recombines TRBV7-8 with TRBJ1-5; a weak D match, TRBD1 (5 bases). CDR3 size: 14 residues. V dropped 7 bases and J dropped 0 bases, with 10 bases sitting between them. The germline V gene encodes CDR1 SGHVS and CDR2 FQNEAQ.

The CDR3 bases are TGCGCCAGCAGCTTTACCGGGACAGGGATCTCCGGGGAGCTGTTTTTT. The encoded protein is CASSFTGTGISGELFF. This chain links TRBV5-1 with TRBJ2-2; the match to TRBD1 covers 9 bases. Germline V gives CDR1 SGHRS, CDR2 YFSETQ. The CDR3 is made up of 16 amino acids. J gave up 6 bases and V 2 bases, and 8 bases lay outside the gene matches. Full variable domain (rest looked up from reference TRBV5-1 and TRBJ2-2): KAGVTQTPRYLIKTRGQQVTLSCSPISGHRSVSWYQQTPGQGLQFLFEYFSETQRNKGNFPGRFSGRQFSNSRSEMNVSTLELGDSALYLCASSFTGTGISGELFFGEGSRLTVL.

V is TRBV19 and J is TRBJ1-1; 7 bases align to TRBD1. Per germline, CDR1 LNHDA and CDR2 SQIVND (reference sequence). The CDR3 covers 14 residues. V was clipped by 5 bases and J by 7 bases; unmatched bases: 10. CDR3 bases: TGTGCCAGTAGTCCGACCCCAGGGGGACTTGAAGCTTTCTTT. Residues: CASSPTPGGLEAFF.

In nucleotides, the CDR3 is TGTGCCAGCAGCTCCTCCCGACTAGCGGGAGGGAATGAGCAGTTCTTC. It codes for CASSSSRLAGGNEQFF. V and J are TRBV13 and TRBJ2-1; 14 bases are shared with TRBD2. Germline V gives CDR1 PRHDT, CDR2 FYEKMQ (reference sequence). With 4 bases clipped from V and 7 bases from J, the junction kept 6 bases outside the gene matches. The CDR3 extends over 16 amino acids.